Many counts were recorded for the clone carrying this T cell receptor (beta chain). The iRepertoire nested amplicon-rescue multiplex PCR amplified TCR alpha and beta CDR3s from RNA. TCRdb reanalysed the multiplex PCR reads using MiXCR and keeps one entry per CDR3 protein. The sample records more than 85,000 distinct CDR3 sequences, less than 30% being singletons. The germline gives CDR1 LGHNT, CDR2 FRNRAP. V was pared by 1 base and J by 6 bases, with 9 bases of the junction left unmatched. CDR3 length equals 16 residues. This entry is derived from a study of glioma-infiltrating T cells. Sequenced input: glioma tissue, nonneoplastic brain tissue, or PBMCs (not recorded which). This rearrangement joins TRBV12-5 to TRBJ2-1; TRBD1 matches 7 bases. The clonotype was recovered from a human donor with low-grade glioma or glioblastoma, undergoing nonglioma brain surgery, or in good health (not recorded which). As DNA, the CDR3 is TGTGCTAGTGGTTTGGCGGGACAGTGGTGGCCCAATGAGCAGTTCTTC. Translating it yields CASGLAGQWWPNEQFF.